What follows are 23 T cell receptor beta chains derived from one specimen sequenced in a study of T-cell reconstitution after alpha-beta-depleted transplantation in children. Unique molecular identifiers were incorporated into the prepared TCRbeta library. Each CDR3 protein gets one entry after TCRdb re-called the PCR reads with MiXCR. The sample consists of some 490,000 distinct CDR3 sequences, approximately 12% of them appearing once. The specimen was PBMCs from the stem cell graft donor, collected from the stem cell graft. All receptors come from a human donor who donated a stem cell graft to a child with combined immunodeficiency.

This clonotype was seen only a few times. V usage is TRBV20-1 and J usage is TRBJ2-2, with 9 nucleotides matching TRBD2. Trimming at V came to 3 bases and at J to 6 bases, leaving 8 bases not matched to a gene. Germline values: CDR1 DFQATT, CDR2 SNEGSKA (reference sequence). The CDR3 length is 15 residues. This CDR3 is CSARSSGRAAGELFF. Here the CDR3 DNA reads TGCAGTGCTAGGAGTAGCGGGAGAGCTGCCGGGGAGCTGTTTTTT.

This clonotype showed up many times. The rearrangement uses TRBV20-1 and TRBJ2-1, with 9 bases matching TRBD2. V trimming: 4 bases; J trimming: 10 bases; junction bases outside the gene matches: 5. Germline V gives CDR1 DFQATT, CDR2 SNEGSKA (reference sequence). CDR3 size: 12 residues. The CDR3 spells CSAKASGVEQFF. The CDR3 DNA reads TGCAGTGCTAAGGCTAGCGGGGTAGAGCAGTTCTTC.

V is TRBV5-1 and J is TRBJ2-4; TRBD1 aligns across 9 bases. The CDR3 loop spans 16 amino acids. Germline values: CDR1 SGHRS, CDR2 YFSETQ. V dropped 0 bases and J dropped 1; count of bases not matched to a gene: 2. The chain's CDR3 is CASSLGDRVAKNIQYF. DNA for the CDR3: TGCGCCAGCAGCTTGGGGGACAGGGTGGCCAAAAACATTCAGTACTTC.

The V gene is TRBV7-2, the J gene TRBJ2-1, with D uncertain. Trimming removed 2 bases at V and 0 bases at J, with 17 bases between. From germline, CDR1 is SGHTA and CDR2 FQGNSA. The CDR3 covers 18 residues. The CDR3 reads CASSLTILPKSSYNEQFF. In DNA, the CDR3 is TGTGCCAGCAGCTTAACGATACTACCGAAGAGCTCCTACAATGAGCAGTTCTTC.

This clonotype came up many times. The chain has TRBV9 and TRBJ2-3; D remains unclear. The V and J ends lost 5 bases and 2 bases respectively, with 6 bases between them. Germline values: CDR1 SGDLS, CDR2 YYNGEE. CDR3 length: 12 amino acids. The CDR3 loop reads CASSPNTDTQYF. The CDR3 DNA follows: TGTGCCAGCAGTCCTAACACAGATACGCAGTATTTT.

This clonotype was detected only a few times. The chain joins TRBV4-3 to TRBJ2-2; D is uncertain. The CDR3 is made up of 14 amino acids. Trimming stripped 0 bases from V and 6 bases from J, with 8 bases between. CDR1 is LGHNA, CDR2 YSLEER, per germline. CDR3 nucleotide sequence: TGCGCCAGCAGCCAAGAGACCTACGCCGGGGAGCTGTTTTTT. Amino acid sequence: CASSQETYAGELFF.

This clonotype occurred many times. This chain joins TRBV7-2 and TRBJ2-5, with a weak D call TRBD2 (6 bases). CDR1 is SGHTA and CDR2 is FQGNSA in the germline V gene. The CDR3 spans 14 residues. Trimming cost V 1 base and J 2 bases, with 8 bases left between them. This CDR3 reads CASSLVGGQETQYF. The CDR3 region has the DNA TGTGCCAGCAGCTTAGTCGGAGGGCAAGAGACCCAGTACTTC. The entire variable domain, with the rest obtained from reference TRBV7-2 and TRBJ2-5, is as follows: GAGVSQSPSNKVTEKGKDVELRCDPISGHTALYWYRQSLGQGLEFLIYFQGNSAPDKSGLPSDRFSAERTGGSVSTLTIQRTQQEDSAVYLCASSLVGGQETQYFGPGTRLLVL.

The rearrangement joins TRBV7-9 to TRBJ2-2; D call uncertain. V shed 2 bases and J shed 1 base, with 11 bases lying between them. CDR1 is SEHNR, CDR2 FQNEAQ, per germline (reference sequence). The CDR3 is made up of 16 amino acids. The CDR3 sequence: CASSLKSAQNTGELFF. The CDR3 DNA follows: TGTGCCAGCAGCTTAAAGTCGGCTCAGAACACCGGGGAGCTGTTTTTT.

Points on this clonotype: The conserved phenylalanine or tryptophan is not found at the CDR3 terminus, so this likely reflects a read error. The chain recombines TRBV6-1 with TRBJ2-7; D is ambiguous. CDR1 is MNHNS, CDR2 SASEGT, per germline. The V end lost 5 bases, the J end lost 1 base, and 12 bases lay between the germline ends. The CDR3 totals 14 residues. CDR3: CASSKHDLSYEQYS. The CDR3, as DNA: TGTGCCAGCAGTAAACATGACCTATCCTACGAGCAGTACTCC.

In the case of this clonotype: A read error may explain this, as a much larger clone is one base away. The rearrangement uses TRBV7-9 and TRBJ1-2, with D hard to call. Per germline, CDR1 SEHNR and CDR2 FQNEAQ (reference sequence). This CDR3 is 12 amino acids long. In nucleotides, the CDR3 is TGTTCCAGCAGCTTACTCGAGTATGGCTACACCTTC. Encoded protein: CSSSLLEYGYTF.

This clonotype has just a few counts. The CDR3 loop is CASSVDGTTGETQYF. The DNA of the CDR3 is TGTGCCAGCAGCGTAGACGGGACTACAGGAGAGACCCAGTACTTC. This rearrangement joins TRBV9 to TRBJ2-5, with 7 bases matching TRBD2. V dropped 0 bases and J dropped 4; count of bases not matched to a gene: 6. Germline values: CDR1 SGDLS, CDR2 YYNGEE. The CDR3 covers 15 residues.

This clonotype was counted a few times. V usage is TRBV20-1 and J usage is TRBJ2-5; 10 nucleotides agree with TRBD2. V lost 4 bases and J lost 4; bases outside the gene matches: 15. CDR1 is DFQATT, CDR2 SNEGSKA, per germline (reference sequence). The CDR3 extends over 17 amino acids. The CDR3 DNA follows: TGCAGTGCTACACAACGAGCAACTAGCGGGATGGTAGAGACCCAGTACTTC. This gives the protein CSATQRATSGMVETQYF.

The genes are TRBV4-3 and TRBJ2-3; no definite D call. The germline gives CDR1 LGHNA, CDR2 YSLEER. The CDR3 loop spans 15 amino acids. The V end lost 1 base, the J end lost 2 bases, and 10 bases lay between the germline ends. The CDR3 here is CASSQGFLLTDTQYF. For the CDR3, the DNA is TGCGCCAGCAGCCAAGGTTTCCTGCTCACAGATACGCAGTATTTT.

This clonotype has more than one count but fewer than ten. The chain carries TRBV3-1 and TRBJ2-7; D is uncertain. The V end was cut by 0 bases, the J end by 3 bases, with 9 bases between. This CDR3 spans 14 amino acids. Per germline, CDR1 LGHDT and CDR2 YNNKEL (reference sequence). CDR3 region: CASSQDRYGYEQYF. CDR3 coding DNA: TGTGCCAGCAGCCAAGATCGGTACGGCTACGAGCAGTACTTC.

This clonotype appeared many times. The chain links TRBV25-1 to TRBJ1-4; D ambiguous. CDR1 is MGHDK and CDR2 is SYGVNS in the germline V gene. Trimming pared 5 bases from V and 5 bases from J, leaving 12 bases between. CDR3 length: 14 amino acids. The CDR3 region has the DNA TGTGCCAGCAGTCCAGTTGGAATAAATGAAAAACTGTTTTTT. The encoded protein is CASSPVGINEKLFF. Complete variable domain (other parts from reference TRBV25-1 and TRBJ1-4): EADIYQTPRYLVIGTGKKITLECSQTMGHDKMYWYQQDPGMELHLIHYSYGVNSTEKGDLSSESTVSRIRTEHFPLTLESARPSHTSQYLCASSPVGINEKLFFGSGTQLSVL.

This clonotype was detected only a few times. The CDR3 protein is CASSGQGRDEQYF. The CDR3, as DNA: TGTGCCAGCTCAGGACAGGGGCGCGACGAGCAGTACTTC. The J gene is TRBJ2-7, the V gene TRBV18, with 9 bases aligning to TRBD1. The CDR3 extends over 13 amino acids. Germline values: CDR1 KGHSH, CDR2 LQKENI. J lost 5 bases, V lost 5 bases, and 4 bases had no gene match.

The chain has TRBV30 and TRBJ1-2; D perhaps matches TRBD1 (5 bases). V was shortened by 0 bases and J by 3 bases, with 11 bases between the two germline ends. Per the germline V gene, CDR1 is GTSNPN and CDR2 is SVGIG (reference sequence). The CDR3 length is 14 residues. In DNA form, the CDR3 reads TGTGCCTGGAGTGTGGGGACGTTGGACTATGGCTACACCTTC. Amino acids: CAWSVGTLDYGYTF.

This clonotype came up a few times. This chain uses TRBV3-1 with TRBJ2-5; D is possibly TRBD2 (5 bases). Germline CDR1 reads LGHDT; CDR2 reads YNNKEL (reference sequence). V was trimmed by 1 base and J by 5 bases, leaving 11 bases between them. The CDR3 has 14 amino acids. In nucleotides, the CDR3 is TGTGCCAGCAGCCAAGTAATGGGCGGGGAGACCCAGTACTTC. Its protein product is CASSQVMGGETQYF.

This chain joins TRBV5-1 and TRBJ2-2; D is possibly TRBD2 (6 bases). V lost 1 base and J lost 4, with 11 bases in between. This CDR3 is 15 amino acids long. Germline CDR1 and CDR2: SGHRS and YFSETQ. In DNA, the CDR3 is TGCGCCAGCAGCTTGTTGGGACTTGTCACCGGGGAGCTGTTTTTT. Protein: CASSLLGLVTGELFF.

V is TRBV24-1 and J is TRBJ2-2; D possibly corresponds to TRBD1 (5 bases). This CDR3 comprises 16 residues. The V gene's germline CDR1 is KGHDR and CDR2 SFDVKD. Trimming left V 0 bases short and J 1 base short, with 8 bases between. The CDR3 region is CATSDLGQGNTGELFF. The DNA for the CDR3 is TGTGCCACCAGTGATTTGGGGCAGGGGAACACCGGGGAGCTGTTTTTT.

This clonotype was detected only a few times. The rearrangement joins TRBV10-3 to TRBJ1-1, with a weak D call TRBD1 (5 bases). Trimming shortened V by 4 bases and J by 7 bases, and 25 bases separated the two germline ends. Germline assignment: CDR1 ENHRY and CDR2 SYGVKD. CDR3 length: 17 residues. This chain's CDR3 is CAISVGGSYVGVGEAFF. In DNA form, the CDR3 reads TGTGCCATCAGTGTCGGGGGGTCATATGTAGGGGTTGGTGAAGCTTTCTTT.

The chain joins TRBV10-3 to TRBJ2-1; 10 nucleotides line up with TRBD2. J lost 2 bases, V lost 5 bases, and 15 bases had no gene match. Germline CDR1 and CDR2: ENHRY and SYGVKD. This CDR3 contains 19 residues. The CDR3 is CAISLARLAGGMPYNEQFF. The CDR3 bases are TGTGCCATCAGTTTAGCGCGACTAGCGGGCGGGATGCCCTACAATGAGCAGTTCTTC.

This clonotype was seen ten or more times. The CDR3 spells CASSYGTSGIRNEQYF. CDR3 DNA sequence: TGTGCCAGCAGTTACGGGACTAGCGGGATAAGAAACGAGCAGTACTTC. This sequence joins TRBV6-5 and TRBJ2-7; 13 bases match TRBD2. Per the germline V gene, CDR1 is MNHEY and CDR2 is SVGAGI. The CDR3 length is 16 residues. The V and J ends lost 2 bases and 5 bases, in that order; junction bases with no gene match: 6.